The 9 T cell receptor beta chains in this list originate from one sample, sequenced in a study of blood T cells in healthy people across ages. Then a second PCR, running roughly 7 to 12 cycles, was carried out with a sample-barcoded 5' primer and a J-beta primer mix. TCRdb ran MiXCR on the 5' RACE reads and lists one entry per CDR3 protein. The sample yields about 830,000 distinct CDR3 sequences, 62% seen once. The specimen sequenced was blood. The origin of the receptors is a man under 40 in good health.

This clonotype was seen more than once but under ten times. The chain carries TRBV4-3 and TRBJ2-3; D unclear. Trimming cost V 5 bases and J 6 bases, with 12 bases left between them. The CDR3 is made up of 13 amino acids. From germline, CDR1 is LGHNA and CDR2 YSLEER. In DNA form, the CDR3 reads TGCGCCAGCAGCGCACAGCAAGCTGATACGCAGTATTTT. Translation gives CASSAQQADTQYF.

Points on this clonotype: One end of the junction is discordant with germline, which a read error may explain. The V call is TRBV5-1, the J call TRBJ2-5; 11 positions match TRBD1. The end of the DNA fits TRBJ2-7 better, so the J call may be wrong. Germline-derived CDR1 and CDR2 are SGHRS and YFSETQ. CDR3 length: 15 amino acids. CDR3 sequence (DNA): TGCGCCAGCGGCTTGGGCGGGACAGGGGGCTACGAGCAGTACTTC. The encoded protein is CASGLGGTGGYEQYF.

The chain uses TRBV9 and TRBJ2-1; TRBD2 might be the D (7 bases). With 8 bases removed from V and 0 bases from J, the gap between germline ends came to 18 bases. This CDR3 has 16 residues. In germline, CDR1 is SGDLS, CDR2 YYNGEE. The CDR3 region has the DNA TGTGCCAGTACCGTAAAGGGGGGGGGCTCCTACAATGAGCAGTTCTTC. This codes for CASTVKGGGSYNEQFF.

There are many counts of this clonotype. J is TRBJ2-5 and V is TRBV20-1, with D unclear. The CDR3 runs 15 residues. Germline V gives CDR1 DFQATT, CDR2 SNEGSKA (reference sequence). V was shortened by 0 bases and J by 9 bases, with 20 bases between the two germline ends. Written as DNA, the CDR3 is TGCAGTGCTAGAGATCTAAGCTCCGAAAGGGTGTCCCAGTACTTC. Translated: CSARDLSSERVSQYF.

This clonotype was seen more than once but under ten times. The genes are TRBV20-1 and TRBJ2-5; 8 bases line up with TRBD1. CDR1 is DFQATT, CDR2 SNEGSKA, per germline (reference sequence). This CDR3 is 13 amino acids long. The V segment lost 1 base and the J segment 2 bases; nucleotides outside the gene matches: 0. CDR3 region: CSARGTGQETQYF. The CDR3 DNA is TGCAGTGCTAGAGGGACAGGGCAAGAGACCCAGTACTTC.

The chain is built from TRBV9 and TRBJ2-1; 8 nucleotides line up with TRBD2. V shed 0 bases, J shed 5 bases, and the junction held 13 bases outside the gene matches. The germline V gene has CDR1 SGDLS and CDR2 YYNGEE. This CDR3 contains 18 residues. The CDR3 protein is CASSVASRGGLNDNEQFF. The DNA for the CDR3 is TGTGCCAGCAGCGTAGCCAGCCGCGGGGGGCTTAATGACAATGAGCAGTTCTTC.

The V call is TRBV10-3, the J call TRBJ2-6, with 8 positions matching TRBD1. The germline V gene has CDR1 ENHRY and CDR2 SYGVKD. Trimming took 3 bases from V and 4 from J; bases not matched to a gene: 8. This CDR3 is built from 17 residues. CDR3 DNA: TGTGCCATCAGTGACCCAAGGACAGGGATAGGGGCCAACGTCCTGACTTTC. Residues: CAISDPRTGIGANVLTF.

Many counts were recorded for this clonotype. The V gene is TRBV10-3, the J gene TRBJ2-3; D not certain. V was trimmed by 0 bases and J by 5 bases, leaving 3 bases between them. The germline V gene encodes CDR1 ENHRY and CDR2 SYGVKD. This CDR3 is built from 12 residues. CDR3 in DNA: TGTGCCATCAGTGAGTCGGTAGATACGCAGTATTTT. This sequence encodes CAISESVDTQYF.

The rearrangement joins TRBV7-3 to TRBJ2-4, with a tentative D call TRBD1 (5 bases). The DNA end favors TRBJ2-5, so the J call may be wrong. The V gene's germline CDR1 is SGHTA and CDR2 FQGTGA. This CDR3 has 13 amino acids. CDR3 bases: TGTGCCAGCAGCTCGACAGCACAAGAGACCCAGTACTTC. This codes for CASSSTAQETQYF.